This passage covers 11 T cell receptor beta chains from one sample sequenced in a study of blood T cell repertoires in COVID-19. Some clones are missing from TCRdb's copy, which holds only in-frame ones; the method was immunoSEQ multiplex PCR. The sample carries hundreds of thousands of clones, approximately 90% recorded once. What was sequenced was peripheral blood. Receptor source: a woman in her twenties or thirties with active or convalescent COVID-19.

This clone was recorded once. This chain joins TRBV3-1 (or the pseudogene TRBV3-2) and TRBJ2-7, with TRBD1 as a possible D gene (5 bases). V was trimmed by 5 bases and J by 1 base, leaving 12 bases between them. Looked up from germline, CDR1 is LGHDT and CDR2 is YNNKEL (reference sequence). CDR3 length: 14 amino acids. The chain's CDR3 is CASSGRQRSYEQYF. The DNA for the CDR3 is TGTGCCAGCAGCGGACGACAGAGATCCTACGAGCAGTACTTC.

The rearrangement links TRBV29-1 to TRBJ2-7; D is undetermined. The V gene lost 6 bases and the J gene lost 3 bases, with 9 bases spanning the gap. Per germline, CDR1 SQVTM and CDR2 ANQGSEA. CDR3 length equals 11 residues. This chain's CDR3 is CSVRVNYEQYF. The CDR3 region has the DNA TGCAGCGTCCGGGTCAACTACGAGCAGTACTTC.

This rearrangement joins TRBV6-5 to TRBJ2-7; possibly TRBD1 for D (6 bases). V was cut by 5 bases and J by 5 bases, with 16 bases left in between. The CDR3 contains 14 residues. Germline CDR1 MNHEY, CDR2 SVGAGI. The CDR3 region has the DNA TGTGCCAGCAGTCTCCCAGGGGACGCCCACGAGCAGTACTTC. This translates into CASSLPGDAHEQYF.

This clone was seen just once. CDR3 nucleotides: TGTGCCACCAGCCCAGGGGCAGGACAGCCCCAGCATTTT. Its translation: CATSPGAGQPQHF. The chain recombines TRBV15 with TRBJ1-5; a weak D match, TRBD1 (6 bases). Germline V CDR1 and CDR2: LNHNV, YYDKDF (reference sequence). The CDR3 covers 13 residues. V lost 5 bases, J lost 7 bases, and 12 bases lay in between.

The V and J genes are TRBV2 and TRBJ2-7, with TRBD1 identical over 7 bases. The CDR3 contains 15 residues. The ends lost 7 bases at V and 0 bases at J; junction bases unmatched: 9. CDR1 and CDR2 from the germline V gene are SNHLY and FYNNEI. CDR3 nucleotides: TGTGCCAGCACCCGCCTGGACAGGAGCTCCTACGAGCAGTACTTC. As protein: CASTRLDRSSYEQYF.

The V gene is TRBV5-4, the J gene TRBJ2-2, with 13 nucleotides matching TRBD2. Germline CDR1 is SGHNT and CDR2 is YYREEE (reference sequence). J gave up 6 bases and V 2 bases, and 4 bases lay outside the gene matches. The CDR3 is 16 residues long. The CDR3 DNA is TGTGCCAGCAGCTTTACTAGCGGGGGGGTAGCCGGGGAGCTGTTTTTT. It translates to CASSFTSGGVAGELFF.

The J gene is TRBJ2-2, the V gene TRBV5-4; 8 positions match TRBD1. The germline gives CDR1 SGHNT, CDR2 YYREEE (reference sequence). V was clipped by 4 bases and J by 5 bases; unmatched bases: 13. This CDR3 comprises 17 residues. The CDR3 bases are TGTGCCAGCAGCCACACCGGGACAGGAACGGCGACCGGGGAGCTGTTTTTT. Amino acids: CASSHTGTGTATGELFF.

This clone came up a few times. CDR3 region: CASSVAGGNSPLHF. As DNA, the CDR3 is TGTGCCAGCAGTGTCGCAGGGGGTAATTCACCCCTCCACTTT. This rearrangement joins TRBV6-4 to TRBJ1-6, with 7 bases identical to TRBD1. Germline values: CDR1 MRHNA, CDR2 SNTAGT. The CDR3 covers 14 residues. The ends lost 4 bases at V and 6 bases at J; junction bases unmatched: 3.

This clone was counted only a few times. J is TRBJ1-1 and V is TRBV5-1; D gene unclear. The CDR3 totals 16 residues. V was clipped by 4 bases and J by 0 bases, with 16 bases between them. The germline gives CDR1 SGHRS, CDR2 YFSETQ. The CDR3 nucleotides read TGCGCCAGCAGCCTCCCCACAGACATCATGAACACTGAAGCTTTCTTT. Protein product: CASSLPTDIMNTEAFF.

The V and J genes are TRBV27 and TRBJ2-7, with 10 nucleotides matching TRBD2. V shed 4 bases and J 2 bases; nucleotides not matched to a gene: 11. This CDR3 region has 17 residues. Per the germline V gene, CDR1 is MNHEY and CDR2 is SMNVEV (reference sequence). This CDR3 reads CASSSLILAGHTYEQYF. The CDR3 bases are TGTGCCAGCAGTTCCCTAATACTAGCGGGACACACCTACGAGCAGTACTTC.

The rearrangement joins TRBV7-2 to TRBJ2-7; the match to TRBD2 covers 8 bases. Germline V CDR1 and CDR2: SGHTA, FQGNSA. This CDR3 is built from 14 residues. V dropped 3 bases and J dropped 7; count of bases not matched to a gene: 8. CDR3 in amino acids: CASSLGGGNWEQYF. CDR3 bases: TGTGCCAGCAGCTTGGGCGGGGGGAATTGGGAGCAGTACTTC. The full variable domain, in which reference TRBV7-2 and TRBJ2-7 provide the parts outside the CDR3, is GAGVSQSPSNKVTEKGKDVELRCDPISGHTALYWYRQSLGQGLEFLIYFQGNSAPDKSGLPSDRFSAERTGGSVSTLTIQRTQQEDSAVYLCASSLGGGNWEQYFGPGTRLTVT.